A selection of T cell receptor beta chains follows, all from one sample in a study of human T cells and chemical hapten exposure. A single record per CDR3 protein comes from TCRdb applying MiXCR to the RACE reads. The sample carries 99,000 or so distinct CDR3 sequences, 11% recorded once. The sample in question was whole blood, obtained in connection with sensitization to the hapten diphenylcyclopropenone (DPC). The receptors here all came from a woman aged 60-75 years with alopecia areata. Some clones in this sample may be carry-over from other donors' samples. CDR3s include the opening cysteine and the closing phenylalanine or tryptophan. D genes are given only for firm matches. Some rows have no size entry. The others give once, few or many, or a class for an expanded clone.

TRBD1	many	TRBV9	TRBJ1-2	CASSGGQAEFYTF	TGTGCCAGCAGCGGAGGACAGGCAGAATTCTACACCTTC
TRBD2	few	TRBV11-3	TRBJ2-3	CASSLGGASGGTTDTQYF	TGTGCCAGCAGCTTAGGAGGGGCTAGCGGGGGAACCACAGATACGCAGTATTTT
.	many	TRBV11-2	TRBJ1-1	CASSLSELGTWISMNTEAFF	TGTGCCAGCAGCTTAAGCGAATTGGGCACCTGGATTTCCATGAACACTGAAGCTTTCTTT
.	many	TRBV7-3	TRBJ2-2	CASSPRMVRPDTGELFF	TGTGCCAGCAGCCCTCGAATGGTCAGGCCCGATACCGGGGAGCTGTTTTTT
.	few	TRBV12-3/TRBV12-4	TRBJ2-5	CASSLHAQETQYF	TGTGCCAGCAGCCTCCACGCCCAAGAGACCCAGTACTTC
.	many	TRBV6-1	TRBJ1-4	CASSDQALPANEKLFF	TGTGCCAGCAGTGACCAGGCTCTCCCAGCTAATGAAAAACTGTTTTTT
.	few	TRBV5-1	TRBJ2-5	CASSSGTLNQETQYF	TGCGCCAGCAGCTCCGGGACGCTTAATCAAGAGACCCAGTACTTC
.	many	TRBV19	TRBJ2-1	CASSIWVEHSYNEQFF	TGTGCCAGTAGTATTTGGGTCGAGCACTCCTACAATGAGCAGTTCTTC
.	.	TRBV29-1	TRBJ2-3	CSVDRGTDTQYF	TGCAGCGTTGACAGGGGCACAGATACGCAGTATTTT
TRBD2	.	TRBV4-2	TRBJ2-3	CASSQGASGADTQYF	TGTGCCAGCAGCCAAGGTGCTAGCGGCGCTGATACGCAGTATTTT
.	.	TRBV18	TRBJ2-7	CASSPGPGFPYPYEQYF	TGTGCCAGCTCACCGGGCCCCGGGTTTCCTTATCCCTACGAGCAGTACTTC
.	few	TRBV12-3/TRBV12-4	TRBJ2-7	CASASQPDSNYEQYF	TGTGCCAGCGCATCCCAACCCGACAGCAACTACGAGCAGTACTTC
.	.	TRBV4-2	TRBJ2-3	CASSQGAAEGDTQYF	TGTGCCAGCAGCCAAGGGGCAGCAGAGGGGGATACGCAGTATTTT
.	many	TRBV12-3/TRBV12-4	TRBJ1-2	CASSLTGTAYGYTF	TGTGCCAGCAGCCTCACCGGGACGGCTTATGGCTACACCTTC
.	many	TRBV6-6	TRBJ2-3	CASELSTDTQYF	TGTGCCAGCGAGTTGAGCACAGATACGCAGTATTTT
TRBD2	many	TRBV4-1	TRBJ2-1	CASSQTSAGGYNEQFF	TGCGCCAGCAGCCAAACATCAGCGGGGGGATACAATGAGCAGTTCTTC
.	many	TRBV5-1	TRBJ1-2	CASSLAGRGYTF	TGCGCCAGCAGCTTGGCTGGCAGGGGATACACCTTC
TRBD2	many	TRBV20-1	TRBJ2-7	CSLAALAGGPSSYEQYF	TGCAGTCTAGCGGCTCTAGCGGGGGGGCCTTCGTCCTACGAGCAGTACTTC
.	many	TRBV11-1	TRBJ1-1	CASTGHPNTEAFF	TGTGCCAGCACGGGACACCCGAACACTGAAGCTTTCTTT
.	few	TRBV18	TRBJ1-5	CASSPPTGQVQPQHF	TGTGCCAGCTCACCACCAACCGGACAAGTACAGCCCCAGCATTTT
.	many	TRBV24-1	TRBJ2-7	CAKLPPVERRLPRRWTYEQYF	TGTGCCAAATTACCTCCGGTGGAGAGGCGGTTACCGCGGAGGTGGACCTACGAGCAGTACTTC
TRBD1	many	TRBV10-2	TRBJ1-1	CASVPGQGVLSTEAFF	TGCGCCAGCGTACCGGGACAGGGGGTACTATCCACTGAAGCTTTCTTT